A selection of T cell receptor beta chains follows, all from one sample in a study of regulatory T cells in long-lasting Graves disease. TCRdb reprocessed the multiplex PCR reads via MiXCR and lists one record per CDR3 protein. The sample has fewer than 600,000 distinct CDR3 sequences, under 25% seen once. Sequenced material: peripheral blood mononuclear cells (PBMCs), taken when the disease was refractory, from a patient treated with antithyroid drugs. Every receptor here comes from a female donor with Graves disease. The CDR3 runs from the conserved cysteine through the conserved F or W. A D gene is named only where the DNA matches it firmly. The listing skips clone size in some rows; elsewhere it reads once, few, many or a size class.

>TRBV12-3/TRBV12-4|TRBD2|TRBJ2-3|.
CASTLGGLAGEGDTQYF
TGTGCCAGCACTTTGGGTGGACTAGCGGGGGAGGGAGATACGCAGTATTTT
>TRBV29-1|TRBD1|TRBJ2-7|few
CSVEGRRQGAYEQYF
TGCAGCGTTGAAGGGAGGAGACAGGGGGCCTACGAGCAGTACTTC
>TRBV18|.|TRBJ1-4|few
CASSLLDTGEKLFF
TGTGCCAGCTCACTTCTGGACACGGGCGAAAAACTGTTTTTT
>TRBV3-1|.|TRBJ2-5|many
CASSRDRQRRETQYF
TGTGCCAGCAGCCGGGACCGGCAGCGCCGGGAGACCCAGTACTTC
>TRBV19|TRBD1|TRBJ2-7|few
CASSLTGINYEQYF
TGTGCCAGTAGCTTGACAGGGATCAACTACGAGCAGTACTTC
>TRBV29-1|.|TRBJ1-2|many
CSVEEGGSNYGYTF
TGCAGCGTTGAGGAGGGCGGTTCTAACTATGGCTACACCTTC
>TRBV2|TRBD1|TRBJ1-4|.
CASRLDREANEKLFF
TGTGCCAGCAGGCTAGACAGGGAAGCTAATGAAAAACTGTTTTTT
>TRBV7-2|.|TRBJ2-7|many
CASSLVVYEQYF
TGTGCCAGCAGCTTAGTAGTCTACGAGCAGTACTTC
>TRBV6-2/TRBV6-3|TRBD1|TRBJ1-5|few
CASSSTGSQPQHF
TGTGCCAGCAGTTCGACAGGGTCCCAGCCCCAGCATTTT
>TRBV6-5|.|TRBJ1-1|many
CASSYFGGAEAFF
TGTGCCAGCAGTTACTTTGGGGGAGCTGAAGCTTTCTTT
>TRBV3-1|.|TRBJ2-7|.
CASSGAGPHVYEQYF
TGTGCCAGCAGCGGAGCAGGTCCTCATGTCTACGAGCAGTACTTC
>TRBV27|.|TRBJ1-2|few
CASSTGDRANYGYTF
TGTGCCAGCAGTACCGGGGACCGAGCTAACTATGGCTACACCTTC
>TRBV20-1|.|TRBJ1-1|few
CSAWDTPRAEAFF
TGCAGTGCTTGGGACACCCCTCGGGCTGAAGCTTTCTTT
>TRBV19|.|TRBJ1-1|.
CASSSLTAEAFF
TGTGCCAGTAGTAGCTTGACAGCTGAAGCTTTCTTT
>TRBV7-2|.|TRBJ1-3|many
CASTLGFGGNTIYF
TGTGCCAGCACTTTGGGGTTCGGTGGAAACACCATATATTTT
>TRBV28|TRBD1|TRBJ2-5|many
CASSLRDRDQETQYF
TGTGCCAGCAGTTTACGTGACAGGGACCAAGAGACCCAGTACTTC
>TRBV30|.|TRBJ1-4|.
CASAGSNEKLFF
TGTGCCTCGGCAGGAAGTAATGAAAAACTGTTTTTT
>TRBV12-3/TRBV12-4|.|TRBJ2-7|many
CASSRDNNLGEQYF
TGTGCCAGCAGTCGAGACAACAACCTAGGCGAGCAGTACTTC
>TRBV28|.|TRBJ1-1|many
CASIVTGVNTEAFF
TGTGCCAGCATCGTGACAGGCGTAAACACTGAAGCTTTCTTT
>TRBV25-1|.|TRBJ2-5|many
CASSETLGPPERETQYF
TGTGCCAGCAGTGAAACTCTGGGCCCGCCTGAAAGGGAGACCCAGTACTTC
>TRBV2|.|TRBJ1-6|many
CASSDYSPLHF
TGTGCCAGCAGTGACTATTCACCCCTCCACTTT
>TRBV5-4|TRBD1|TRBJ1-1|.
CASSPGGQGYTEAFF
TGTGCCAGCAGCCCCGGTGGACAGGGGTACACTGAAGCTTTCTTT
>TRBV5-1|TRBD1|TRBJ2-2|.
CASSARGQMNTGELFF
TGCGCCAGCAGCGCCAGGGGACAGATGAACACCGGGGAGCTGTTTTTT
>TRBV6-2/TRBV6-3|.|TRBJ1-1|many
CASSYSFSNTEAFF
TGTGCCAGCAGTTACTCCTTCTCGAACACTGAAGCTTTCTTT
>TRBV14|.|TRBJ1-1|few
CASSQVGGEREAFF
TGTGCCAGCAGCCAAGTCGGCGGGGAGCGTGAAGCTTTCTTT
>TRBV6-1|.|TRBJ2-6|.
CASSILHSGANVLTF
TGTGCCAGCAGTATCCTGCACTCTGGGGCCAACGTCCTGACTTTC
>TRBV18|TRBD1|TRBJ2-7|.
CASSSDRVGEQYF
TGTGCCAGCTCATCGGACAGGGTGGGCGAGCAGTACTTC
>TRBV6-2/TRBV6-3|TRBD1|TRBJ2-7|few
CASSYSPGQYYEQYF
TGTGCCAGCAGTTACTCTCCGGGACAGTACTACGAGCAGTACTTC
>TRBV10-3|.|TRBJ1-2|once
CAISGEGAGGGYTF
TGTGCCATCAGTGGTGAAGGGGCAGGAGGAGGCTACACCTTC
>TRBV5-1|.|TRBJ1-2|many
CASSLGSGENYGYTF
TGCGCCAGCAGCTTGGGGTCCGGGGAAAACTATGGCTACACCTTC
>TRBV20-1|TRBD1|TRBJ2-7|few
CSLQGPSYEQYF
TGCAGCCTACAGGGGCCCTCATACGAGCAGTACTTC
>TRBV5-5|TRBD1|TRBJ2-7|.
CASSPARGSYEQYF
TGTGCCAGCAGCCCTGCCAGGGGGTCCTACGAGCAGTACTTC
>TRBV28|TRBD2|TRBJ2-7|many
CASSLVLAGVYEQYF
TGTGCCAGCAGTTTAGTGCTAGCGGGGGTCTACGAGCAGTACTTC
>TRBV28|.|TRBJ1-1|few
CASIGLNTEAFF
TGTGCCAGCATTGGTCTGAACACTGAAGCTTTCTTT
>TRBV12-5|TRBD1|TRBJ2-4|many
CASGLGTGAKNIQYF
TGTGCTAGTGGTTTGGGGACAGGGGCCAAAAACATTCAGTACTTC
>TRBV28|.|TRBJ2-5|many
CASSQSGGGRETQYF
TGTGCCAGCAGCCAATCGGGGGGCGGGAGAGAGACCCAGTACTTC
>TRBV3-1|.|TRBJ1-1|.
CASSQGTQYTEAFF
TGTGCCAGCAGCCAAGGCACCCAATACACTGAAGCTTTCTTT
>TRBV7-2|.|TRBJ1-2|few
CASSSVQVGQLNYGYTF
TGTGCCAGCAGCTCCGTCCAAGTAGGACAGCTTAACTATGGCTACACCTTC
>TRBV6-5|.|TRBJ1-2|many
CASSYSQRRARNTGYTF
TGTGCCAGCAGTTACTCTCAACGGCGGGCGCGTAATACTGGCTACACCTTC
>TRBV28|TRBD2|TRBJ2-7|many
CASRAGLGILYEQYF
TGTGCCAGCAGGGCGGGACTAGGAATCCTTTACGAGCAGTACTTC
>TRBV7-8|.|TRBJ2-3|.
CASSLAPSTDTQYF
TGTGCCAGCAGCTTAGCACCGAGCACAGATACGCAGTATTTT
>TRBV11-3|.|TRBJ2-3|few
CASSLVRGTQYF
TGTGCCAGCAGCTTGGTAAGGGGTACGCAGTATTTT
>TRBV6-2/TRBV6-3|TRBD1|TRBJ2-7|many
CASSYSRTGAYEQYF
TGTGCCAGCAGTTACTCACGGACAGGCGCATACGAGCAGTACTTC
>TRBV7-8|.|TRBJ2-5|many
CASSLAWRGPQETQYF
TGTGCCAGCAGCTTAGCGTGGAGGGGGCCCCAAGAGACCCAGTACTTC
>TRBV19|.|TRBJ2-5|few
CASSIDQQETQYF
TGTGCCAGTAGTATCGATCAGCAAGAGACCCAGTACTTC
>TRBV6-1|.|TRBJ2-7|few
CASSPRVGANEQYF
TGTGCCAGCAGCCCAAGGGTTGGGGCGAACGAGCAGTACTTC
>TRBV30|TRBD2|TRBJ2-3|.
CAWRGTSRSTDTQYF
TGTGCCTGGAGAGGGACTAGCAGAAGCACAGATACGCAGTATTTT
>TRBV2|.|TRBJ1-1|.
CASSEGPTPAFF
TGTGCCAGCAGTGAGGGCCCCACCCCGGCTTTCTTT